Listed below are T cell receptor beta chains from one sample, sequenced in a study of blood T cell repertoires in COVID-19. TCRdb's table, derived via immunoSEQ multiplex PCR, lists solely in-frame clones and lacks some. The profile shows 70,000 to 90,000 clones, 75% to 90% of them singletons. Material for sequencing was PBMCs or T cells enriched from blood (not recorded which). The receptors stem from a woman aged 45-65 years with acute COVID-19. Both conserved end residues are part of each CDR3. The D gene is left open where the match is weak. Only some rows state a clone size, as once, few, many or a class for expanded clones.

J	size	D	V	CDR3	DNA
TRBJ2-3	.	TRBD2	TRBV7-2	CASSLRVAGASTDTQYF	TGTGCCAGCAGCTTGCGGGTAGCGGGAGCTAGCACAGATACGCAGTATTTT
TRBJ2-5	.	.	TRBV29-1	CSVEDGLDRGQETQYF	TGCAGCGTTGAAGACGGACTAGACAGGGGTCAAGAGACCCAGTACTTC
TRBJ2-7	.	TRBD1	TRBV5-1	CASSLDGTGDYEQYF	TGCGCCAGCAGCTTGGATGGGACAGGAGATTACGAGCAGTACTTC
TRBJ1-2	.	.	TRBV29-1	CSVYNYGYTF	TGCAGCGTTTATAACTATGGCTACACCTTC
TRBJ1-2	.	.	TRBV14	CASSQDIRSTGYGYTF	TGTGCCAGCAGCCAAGATATTAGGTCAACAGGCTATGGCTACACCTTC
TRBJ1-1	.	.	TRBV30	CAWSNGRNTEAFF	TGTGCCTGGAGTAACGGTAGGAACACTGAAGCTTTCTTT
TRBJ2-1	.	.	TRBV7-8	CASSPVSREQFF	TGTGCCAGCAGCCCCGTTTCGAGGGAGCAGTTCTTC
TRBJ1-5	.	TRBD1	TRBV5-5	CASSRNRGDNQPQHF	TGTGCCAGCAGCCGAAACAGGGGGGACAATCAGCCCCAGCATTTT
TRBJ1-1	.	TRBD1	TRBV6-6	CASRAQGWDTEAFF	TGTGCCAGCAGGGCACAGGGGTGGGACACTGAAGCTTTCTTT
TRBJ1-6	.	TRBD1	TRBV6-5	CASRTGGSPLHF	TGTGCCAGCAGAACAGGGGGGTCACCCCTCCACTTT
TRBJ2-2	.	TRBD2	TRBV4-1	CASSFGLAGAGELFF	TGCGCCAGCAGCTTCGGACTAGCGGGAGCCGGGGAGCTGTTTTTT
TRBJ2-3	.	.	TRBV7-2	CASSLQLYYTQYF	TGTGCCAGCAGCTTACAACTGTACTATACGCAGTATTTT
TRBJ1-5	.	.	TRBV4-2	CASSQEVLVSQPQHF	TGTGCCAGCAGCCAAGAAGTACTGGTCTCCCAGCCCCAGCATTTT
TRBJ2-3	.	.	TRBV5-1	CASSLAALDTQYF	TGCGCCAGCAGCTTGGCCGCGCTAGATACGCAGTATTTT
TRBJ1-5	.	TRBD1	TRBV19	CASSTQGQGGNQPQHF	TGTGCCAGTAGTACCCAAGGACAGGGCGGCAATCAGCCCCAGCATTTT
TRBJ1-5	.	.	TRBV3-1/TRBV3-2	CASSPTGGKQPQHF	TGTGCCAGCAGCCCGACGGGAGGGAAACAGCCCCAGCATTTT
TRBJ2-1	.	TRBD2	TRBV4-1	CASSQGPLAGGGNEQFF	TGCGCCAGCAGCCAAGGCCCCCTAGCGGGAGGAGGAAATGAGCAGTTCTTC
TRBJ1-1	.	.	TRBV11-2	CASSLSRSSTEAFF	TGTGCCAGCAGCTTATCCAGGTCGAGCACTGAAGCTTTCTTT
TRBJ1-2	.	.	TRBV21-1	CASSKARGEQGVNYGYTF	TGTGCCAGCAGCAAAGCGAGGGGCGAGCAGGGGGTTAACTATGGCTACACCTTC
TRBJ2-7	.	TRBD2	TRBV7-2	CASSLGLAGEYEQYF	TGTGCCAGCAGCTTAGGACTAGCGGGGGAATACGAGCAGTACTTC
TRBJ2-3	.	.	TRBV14	CASSQDQRLTDTQYF	TGTGCCAGCAGCCAAGACCAGCGGCTCACAGATACGCAGTATTTT
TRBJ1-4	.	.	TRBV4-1	CASGGDGTNEKLFF	TGCGCCAGCGGGGGGGACGGCACTAATGAAAAACTGTTTTTT
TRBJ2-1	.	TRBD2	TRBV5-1	CASSLALAGVDEQFF	TGCGCCAGCAGCTTGGCCTTAGCGGGAGTAGATGAGCAGTTCTTC
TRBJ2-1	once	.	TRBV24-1	CATGRYYNEQFF	TGTGCCACCGGGAGGTACTACAATGAGCAGTTCTTC
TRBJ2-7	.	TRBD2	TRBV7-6	CASSPLAGGEGEQYF	TGTGCCAGCAGCCCGCTAGCGGGAGGGGAAGGGGAGCAGTACTTC
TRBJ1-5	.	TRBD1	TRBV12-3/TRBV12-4	CASRDRGIQPQHF	TGTGCCAGCAGGGACAGGGGAATTCAGCCCCAGCATTTT
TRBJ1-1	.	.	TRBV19	CASSPAGRSNTEAFF	TGTGCCAGTAGTCCGGCGGGACGCTCGAACACTGAAGCTTTCTTT
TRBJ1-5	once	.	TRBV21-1	CASRFRGGYQPQHF	TGTGCCAGCAGATTCCGAGGGGGATATCAGCCCCAGCATTTT
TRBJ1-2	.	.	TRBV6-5	CASSYAGTSYTF	TGTGCCAGCAGTTACGCGGGGACGAGCTACACCTTC
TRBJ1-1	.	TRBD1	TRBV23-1	CASSSPVTGRNTEAFF	TGCGCCAGCAGTTCCCCTGTGACAGGGAGGAACACTGAAGCTTTCTTT
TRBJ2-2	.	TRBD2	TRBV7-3	CASSLGLATGELFF	TGTGCCAGCAGCTTAGGACTAGCGACCGGGGAGCTGTTTTTT
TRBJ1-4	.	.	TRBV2	CASCGQTNEKLFF	TGTGCCAGTTGCGGACAGACTAATGAAAAACTGTTTTTT
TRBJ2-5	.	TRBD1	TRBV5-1	CASSLYPGGKVETQYF	TGCGCCAGCAGCTTGTACCCAGGGGGCAAGGTAGAGACCCAGTACTTC
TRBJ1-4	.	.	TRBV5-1	CASSLQGYNEKLFF	TGCGCCAGCAGCTTGCAGGGGTATAATGAAAAACTGTTTTTT
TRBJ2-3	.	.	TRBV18	CASSPILAKASTDTQYF	TGTGCCAGCTCACCGATTCTAGCAAAAGCTAGCACAGATACGCAGTATTTT
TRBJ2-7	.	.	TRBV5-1	CASSFHYEQYF	TGCGCCAGCAGCTTCCACTACGAGCAGTACTTC
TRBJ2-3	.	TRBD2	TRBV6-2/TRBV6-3	CASSYSWLAGRTDTQYF	TGTGCCAGCAGTTACTCGTGGCTAGCGGGAAGGACAGATACGCAGTATTTT
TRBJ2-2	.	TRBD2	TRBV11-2	CATTHSGRANTGELFF	TGTGCCACCACACATAGCGGGAGGGCGAACACCGGGGAGCTGTTTTTT